The 15 T cell receptor beta chains below all came from one sample that was sequenced in a study of blood T cell repertoires in COVID-19. Generated by immunoSEQ multiplex PCR, the TCRdb table keeps only in-frame clones and is missing some. The repertoire has about 280,000 clones, just under 90% of them found once; the top ten carry approximately 2%. The sequenced sample consisted of PBMCs or T cells enriched from blood (not recorded which). The receptors were gathered from a woman in her sixties who had recovered from COVID-19.

The rearrangement uses TRBV5-1 and TRBJ2-3; weak D call: TRBD1 (5 bases). The CDR3 has 14 amino acids. V lost 1 base to trimming and J lost 3 bases, with 9 bases between them. Germline loops: CDR1 SGHRS, CDR2 YFSETQ. The CDR3 sequence is CASSLTGPTDTQYF. The CDR3 region has the DNA TGCGCCAGCAGCTTGACAGGTCCGACAGATACGCAGTATTTT. The full variable domain, in which reference TRBV5-1 and TRBJ2-3 provide the parts outside the CDR3, is KAGVTQTPRYLIKTRGQQVTLSCSPISGHRSVSWYQQTPGQGLQFLFEYFSETQRNKGNFPGRFSGRQFSNSRSEMNVSTLELGDSALYLCASSLTGPTDTQYFGPGTRLTVL.

This clone has only a few counts. The chain uses TRBV28 and TRBJ2-7; a possible D gene is TRBD2 (5 bases). Trimming took off 6 bases at V and 5 bases at J, with 14 bases between the two ends. CDR1 is MDHEN, CDR2 SYDVKM, per germline. The CDR3 sequence is 13 residues long. CDR3 region: CASREVSSNEQYF. The CDR3 nucleotides are TGTGCCAGCAGGGAGGTTTCATCCAACGAGCAGTACTTC.

The V call is TRBV10-1, the J call TRBJ2-2, with D possibly TRBD2 on 6 matching bases. This CDR3 has 16 residues. Per germline, CDR1 WNHNN and CDR2 SYGVQD (reference sequence). The V end lost 3 bases, the J end lost 6 bases, and 17 bases lay between the germline ends. For the CDR3, the DNA is TGCGCCAGCAGTGAAGCCGGGAGTGTTATAGCCGGGGAGCTGTTTTTT. Protein: CASSEAGSVIAGELFF.

The V call is TRBV6-4, the J call TRBJ2-1, with D perhaps matching TRBD2 (5 bases). The CDR3 loop spans 14 amino acids. V gave up 6 bases and J gave up 1 base, with 10 bases separating them. Germline CDR1 MRHNA, CDR2 SNTAGT. Here the CDR3 DNA reads TGTGCCAGCAGCGCCGGGGAATCCTACAATGAGCAGTTCTTC. It yields the protein CASSAGESYNEQFF.

The rearrangement links TRBV11-2 to TRBJ2-7; the match to TRBD1 covers 9 bases. The CDR3 is 13 residues long. V shed 6 bases, J shed 5 bases, and the junction held 5 bases outside the gene matches. The germline V gene has CDR1 SGHAT and CDR2 FQNNGV. CDR3 protein: CASRGTGKHEQYF. Written as DNA, the CDR3 is TGTGCCAGCAGGGGGACAGGGAAGCACGAGCAGTACTTC. Full variable domain (rest looked up from reference TRBV11-2 and TRBJ2-7): EAGVAQSPRYKIIEKRQSVAFWCNPISGHATLYWYQQILGQGPKLLIQFQNNGVVDDSQLPKDRFSAERLKGVDSTLKIQPAKLEDSAVYLCASRGTGKHEQYFGPGTRLTVT.

The V gene is TRBV9, the J gene TRBJ1-4; perhaps TRBD1 as D (5 bases). Germline assignment: CDR1 SGDLS and CDR2 YYNGEE. V was pared by 0 bases and J by 8 bases, with 14 bases between. The CDR3 contains 15 residues. The CDR3 is CASSVGQGLREKLFF. For the CDR3, the DNA is TGTGCCAGCAGCGTAGGGCAGGGTTTACGGGAAAAACTGTTTTTT.

This chain links TRBV3-1 (or the pseudogene TRBV3-2) with TRBJ1-2; unclear D gene. Germline CDR1 LGHDT, CDR2 YNNKEL (reference sequence). The V gene lost 4 bases and the J gene lost 6 bases, with 12 bases spanning the gap. This CDR3 has 13 residues. CDR3 protein: CASSPTAGNGYTF. CDR3 DNA: TGTGCCAGCAGCCCGACGGCGGGGAATGGCTACACCTTC.

This chain connects TRBV6-4 to TRBJ2-3, with TRBD2 matching 12 bases. The CDR3 sequence is 15 residues long. Per the germline V gene, CDR1 is MRHNA and CDR2 is SNTAGT. Trimming took 4 bases from V and 1 from J; bases not matched to a gene: 0. CDR3 amino acids: CASSGTSGGTDTQYF. CDR3 DNA sequence: TGTGCCAGCAGTGGGACTAGCGGGGGCACAGATACGCAGTATTTT.

The V gene is TRBV9, the J gene TRBJ2-1, with no clear D. Germline V gene lookup returns CDR1 SGDLS and CDR2 YYNGEE. Trimming took off 4 bases at V and 2 bases at J, with 4 bases between the two ends. CDR3 size: 12 residues. DNA of the CDR3: TGTGCCAGCAGCCCTACCTACAATGAGCAGTTCTTC. Translating gives CASSPTYNEQFF.

The chain combines TRBV7-3 with TRBJ1-1; 7 bases align to TRBD1. The CDR3 length is 14 residues. Germline CDR1 and CDR2: SGHTA and FQGTGA. The ends lost 5 bases at V and 1 base at J; junction bases unmatched: 4. DNA of the CDR3: TGTGCCAGCAGCCAAGGGGGCCGGAACACTGAAGCTTTCTTT. Translated, it gives CASSQGGRNTEAFF.

This chain connects TRBV5-4 to TRBJ1-6; D remains ambiguous. V gave up 1 base and J gave up 6 bases, with 17 bases separating them. CDR1 and CDR2 from the germline V gene are SGHNT and YYREEE (reference sequence). The CDR3 runs 17 residues. The CDR3 loop reads CASSLPGTRGPNSPLHF. CDR3 coding DNA: TGTGCCAGCAGCTTGCCAGGAACCCGTGGGCCTAATTCACCCCTCCACTTT.

V is TRBV28 and J is TRBJ2-7; 10 bases match TRBD1. The CDR3 has 16 residues. CDR1 and CDR2 (germline): MDHEN, SYDVKM. V lost 7 bases and J lost 3; bases outside the gene matches: 12. DNA for the CDR3: TGTGCCAGCATCCCCCAGCAAGGACAGGGGGACTACGAGCAGTACTTC. Its protein is CASIPQQGQGDYEQYF.

The chain recombines TRBV5-1 with TRBJ2-7; 7 bases are shared with TRBD1. Germline CDR1 is SGHRS and CDR2 is YFSETQ. CDR3 length equals 16 residues. With 4 bases clipped from V and 0 bases from J, the junction kept 10 bases outside the gene matches. The CDR3 reads CASSTKQGSSSYEQYF. Here the CDR3 DNA reads TGCGCCAGCAGCACCAAACAGGGGTCAAGCTCCTACGAGCAGTACTTC. The complete variable domain, with remaining parts taken from reference TRBV5-1 and TRBJ2-7, reads KAGVTQTPRYLIKTRGQQVTLSCSPISGHRSVSWYQQTPGQGLQFLFEYFSETQRNKGNFPGRFSGRQFSNSRSEMNVSTLELGDSALYLCASSTKQGSSSYEQYFGPGTRLTVT.

For this clone: Other DNA sequences in this specimen translate into the identical CDR3. This rearrangement joins TRBV5-1 to TRBJ2-2; perhaps TRBD1 as D (5 bases). The germline V gene encodes CDR1 SGHRS and CDR2 YFSETQ. CDR3 length: 14 residues. The ends were cut back, 2 bases at V and 2 bases at J, with 7 bases in the middle. CDR3 DNA sequence: TGCGCCAGCAGCTTAGACAGCAACACCGGGGAGCTGTTTTTT. It encodes CASSLDSNTGELFF.

The J gene is TRBJ2-7, the V gene TRBV12-5; no clear D. Germline V gene lookup returns CDR1 LGHNT and CDR2 FRNRAP. The CDR3 totals 16 residues. V gave up 2 bases and J gave up 3 bases, with 17 bases separating them. CDR3 sequence reads: CASGLRRVNGVYEQYF. The CDR3 nucleotides read TGTGCTAGTGGTTTGAGGAGAGTAAACGGAGTCTACGAGCAGTACTTC.